The T cell receptor (beta chain) under discussion was sequenced for a study of cytomegalovirus exposure and HLA in healthy donors (dated by TCRdb to 2016 to 2017). About the study as a whole: An earlier analysis of a few hundred of the donors reported 276 Gb of sequence data and 117 million unique TCR beta sequences obtained from 180 million or so T cells. Approximately 300 gigabases of sequencing data and around 90 million unique TCR sequences made up an early release that covered about 640 HLA-typed donors. The genetic ancestry cluster associated with self-reported Caucasian donors included roughly 84% of the 300 to 450 genotyped donors. The study was designed to test whether signatures of past pathogen exposure could be identified by cataloging public T cell receptors. The T cell repertoires of some 700 subjects were profiled by immunosequencing and related to cytomegalovirus serostatus. Besides the first cohort of 500 to 700 subjects, a separate validation cohort made up of 95 to 150 different subjects was used. To predict cytomegalovirus infection status, the study brought together high-throughput TCR immunosequencing, statistical association of individual TCRs with disease status, and machine learning. To study patterns of TCR occurrence, a later analysis re-analyzed previously published TCR beta repertoires from around 670 donors and added high-resolution HLA genotyping. In the later analysis, no new phenotypic data were used to find candidate immune exposures; instead, reliance was placed on TCR beta sequences and their occurrence across donors. An earlier analysis of several hundred of the donors applied high-throughput TCR beta sequencing to assess whether each TCR beta V gene segment acted as functional or pseudogenic. Donor age, sex, ethnicity and CMV serostatus were compiled alongside the repertoire data. Genome-wide SNP genotypes for about 60% of the 666 donors were used in a later genetic analysis, which treated that subset as a discovery cohort. All discovery cohort repertoires had been generated on a single sequencing platform. Class I and class II HLA loci were covered by the typing at four-digit resolution. The number of donors typed differed by locus, with about 629-640 for A, B, C, DRB1 and DQB1, around 560 for DQA1, 600 to 610 for DPA1, and around 460 for DPB1. Several DR-DQ haplotypes were handled as single units for association and clustering, since linkage in the cohort was strong. Among about 360 genotyped donors of the cohort, an average of around 240,000 unique TCR beta nucleotide sequences were sequenced per donor, approximately 20% of them non-productive.

The investigation overall reported the following: The authors suggested that the approach could potentially be extended to other disease states and immunological phenotypes. In a later analysis, TCR association rates were found to vary across HLA loci, with the most associated TCRs seen for DRB1 alleles and the fewest for HLA-C alleles. A later analysis found that most CMV-associated TCR beta chains appeared HLA-restricted, with HLA associations seemingly driven largely by CMV exposure. Correlated functional status among segregating V segments might be attributable to linkage disequilibrium, but an unknown experimental factor could not be ruled out. In a later genetic analysis, fewer N-insertions in productive TCRs were reported among donors in an Asian-associated ancestry cluster than the roughly 710-donor mean. In vitro tests confirmed that a few of the cytomegalovirus-associated TCR beta chains recognize cytomegalovirus antigens. In a later analysis, HLA-associated TCR beta chains showed more clonal expansion and lower generation probabilities than non-associated chains that were equally common. HLA typing was unavailable for some donors at each locus, so association tests used only the typed subset. An earlier analysis of approximately 600 of the donors showed that most TCR beta V segments appeared in productive rearrangements either about 87% or about 30% of the time, which broadly matched IMGT annotations. In a later genetic analysis, a missense DCLRE1C variant was associated with V-gene and J-gene trimming of TCR beta chains, and the association was replicated in an independent cohort. Fewer than 20 rarely observed V segments, including chromosome 9 orphons, were excluded from the earlier analysis of approximately 500 of the donors because counts were too low. Cytomegalovirus status was reported to be diagnosed by the classifier with high specificity and sensitivity in both the original and validation cohorts. Immune exposure information for the cohort was limited to CMV serostatus. When HLA alleles, especially DR and DQ, strongly co-occurred, TCR associations were difficult to assign to individual alleles. In this cohort, only TCR beta chains were sequenced, and detectable features were limited by the absence of alpha or paired-chain data. In a later analysis, some 18,000 TCR beta sequences were associated with specific HLA alleles at a false discovery rate of 0.05. The sequencing pipeline was judged likely to have produced a cluster of highly shared sequence variants as a technical artifact. In the study, about 150 TCR beta chains were listed as associated with cytomegalovirus. Presence/absence analyses assumed roughly uniform sequencing depth across donors, an assumption that may not hold. Most TCR sequences were seen in very few donors, while some public TCRs were found in many individuals. A further reported finding was that TCR beta sequences accurately predicted the HLA-A and HLA-B alleles for most subjects in the first cohort. In a later analysis, several top co-occurrence clusters were reported to appear linked to parvovirus B19, influenza, CMV and Epstein-Barr virus.

As regards this clone: Its antigen is not yet known. One base away there is no much larger clone; base qualities are not given.

In total, 630 or so healthy bone marrow donors made up the cohort. At the time of sampling, all cohort members were nominally healthy, though unrecorded immune exposures were likely present. The donor tested CMV seropositive and was one of the 289 seropositive cohort members. Every donor gave a peripheral blood sample, and the peripheral blood mononuclear cells from that sample were used for TCR beta sequencing. The Qiagen DNeasy Blood Extraction Kit was used to extract genomic DNA from the blood cell samples. Library construction relied on the immunoSEQ multiplex PCR assay. For the multiplex PCR, a mixture combining 60 forward primers for TCR Vbeta segments and 13 reverse primers for TCR Jbeta segments was used. A multiplex PCR assay on genomic DNA amplified the CDR3 region of rearranged TCR beta genes. Amplified TCR beta libraries were sequenced as 87-base-pair reads on the Illumina HiSeq System. Per the source publication's procedure: A later analysis tallied roughly 76 million unique TCR beta chains across the 700 or so repertoires, and approximately 11 million of those chains were shared by two or more donors. To remove PCR and sequencing errors, raw reads were error-corrected and collapsed into unique sequences using a nearest-neighbor algorithm that merged closely related sequences. CDR3 sequences were aligned to IMGT reference sequences to assign V, D and J gene segments. For a sequence to be retained, a match of at least six nucleotides to both a V gene segment and a J gene segment was required. A rearrangement was called productive if the CDR3 had no stop codons and remained in frame with V and J, and every other rearrangement was called non-productive. Following IMGT convention, CDR3 was defined as the stretch from the second conserved V-encoded cysteine to the conserved J-encoded phenylalanine. The earlier analysis of some 550 of the donors excluded any sequence lacking an unambiguous match to a single V gene segment. In an earlier analysis of some 590 of the donors, a V segment was called functional when productive rearrangements were above 56.7%, and segregating when the standard deviation between donors exceeded 5%. To diagnose cytomegalovirus status from the catalog of TCR beta chain sequences, a statistical classification framework was built. V and J gene assignment, in a later analysis, came from comparing TCR nucleotide sequences with IMGT/GENE-DB human TR gene sequences. Using the TCRdist pipeline, a later analysis assigned CDR3 sequences along with most-parsimonious VDJ recombination scenarios. In a later analysis, each TCR beta chain was defined by its CDR3 amino acid sequence together with its V-gene family, and reads lacking a unique V-gene family were excluded. As a way to deal with suspected cross-contamination and a sequencing artifact, a later analysis dropped over 550 nucleotide sequences that were highly shared and had low generation probability. In a later analysis, a clonal expansion index was calculated for each public chain from normalized within-repertoire ranks of inferred template counts. A later analysis computed generation probabilities with a VDJ recombination model fitted to out-of-frame rearrangements, and checked the results against IGoR. Hypergeometric tests were used in a later analysis to score TCR-TCR, TCR-HLA and TCR-CMV co-occurrence, with a repertoire-size bias correction applied to the TCR pairs. To estimate false discovery rates, a later analysis permuted the HLA or CMV assignments 20 times. In a later analysis, co-occurring TCRs were grouped using DBSCAN, and TCRdist sequence similarity was added for clustering within HLA-allele-positive subsets. Repertoires with fewer than 30,000 or more than 120,000 public chains, plus five repertoires with anomalous nucleotide sharing, were excluded from co-occurrence clustering. What TCRdb holds here is the immuneACCESS table cut down to in-frame rearrangements. Part of the clones is not present; checked against another copy, under half of the missing clones reflect an unresolved V gene, and the others are unexplained. The V and J calls and clone size are taken from that table; D and trimming were inferred from the DNA. The sample table shows over 100,000 clones, and about 70% are seen once. More than 2% of the sample is taken by the ten largest.

Input material: PBMCs. This sequence originates from a woman aged 40 to 55 in good health and CMV-seropositive.

Here the CDR3 is given as CASSSGTGVTEAFF. In nucleotides, the sequence is TGTGCCAGCAGCTCGGGGACAGGGGTAACTGAAGCTTTCTTT. The chain is encoded by TRBV7-2 joined to TRBJ1-1; the junction holds 10 bases that match TRBD1. Relative to germline, V is missing 4 bases and J is missing 5 bases, with 4 bases of the junction outside any gene match. The CDR3 runs 14 amino acids, cysteine and phenylalanine included. Solely the CDR3 DNA is kept, with 42 bases framed from the first base. CDR1 and CDR2 (SGHTA, FQGNSA) derive from the germline V gene.